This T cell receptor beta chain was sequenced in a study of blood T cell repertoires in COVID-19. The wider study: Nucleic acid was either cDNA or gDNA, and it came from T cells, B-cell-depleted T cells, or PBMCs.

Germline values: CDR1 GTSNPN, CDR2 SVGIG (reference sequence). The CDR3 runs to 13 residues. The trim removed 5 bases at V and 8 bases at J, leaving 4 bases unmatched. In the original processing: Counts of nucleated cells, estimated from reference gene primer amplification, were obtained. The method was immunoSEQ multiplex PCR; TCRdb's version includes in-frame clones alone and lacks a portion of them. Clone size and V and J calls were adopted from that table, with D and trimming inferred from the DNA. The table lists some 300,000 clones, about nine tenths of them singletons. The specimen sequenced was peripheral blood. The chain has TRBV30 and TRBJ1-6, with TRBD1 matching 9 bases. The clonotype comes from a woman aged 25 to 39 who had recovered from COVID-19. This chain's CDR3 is CAWGTGNDSPLHF. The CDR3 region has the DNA TGTGCCTGGGGGACAGGGAATGATTCACCCCTCCACTTT.